This T cell receptor beta chain was recorded in a study of cytomegalovirus exposure and HLA in healthy donors. The V end lost 0 bases, the J end lost 4 bases, and 12 bases lay between the germline ends. Germline-derived CDR1 and CDR2 are LGHNA and YSLEER. CDR3 length: 15 amino acids. Primers: 60 Vbeta forward and 13 Jbeta reverse. Clones were read by immunoSEQ multiplex PCR, and TCRdb kept only the in-frame ones, dropping some. The repertoire holds some 200,000 clones, with around 68% as singletons. The chain employs TRBV4-3 and TRBJ1-1; a weak D match, TRBD1 (5 bases). This receptor was obtained from a man aged 40-55 years in good health and CMV-seronegative. The sequenced sample consisted of PBMCs. CDR3 DNA: TGCGCCAGCAGCCAAGATAGGACGGGGGTCACTGAAGCTTTCTTT. This sequence encodes CASSQDRTGVTEAFF.